Sequencing of this T cell receptor beta chain was carried out in a study of identifying expanded T cells in peripheral blood (dated by TCRdb to about 2019). Turning to the overall study: Four technical replicates, made by sequencing separate aliquots from the same pool of genomic DNA, were compared pairwise. The paper as a whole reports these results and caveats: The beta-binomial model significantly reduced the number of clones called differentially abundant and the false-positive rate across all healthy-donor time intervals. The authors expected that over much longer intervals, such as months to years, biological variance in healthy repertoires might increase even further. Variance in clone template counts between approximately two-week samples significantly increased with total template count across all healthy donors. Between technical replicates the binomial model flagged approximately 1.3 differentially abundant clones, whereas over about 2 weeks the binomial model flagged about 15 and over roughly four weeks roughly 20.

During the collection period, no immune events, such as infections, were documented for the healthy donors. Time-dependent variance in a beta-binomial model of T-cell clone differential abundance was calibrated using healthy-donor blood repertoires as a training cohort. The training cohort comprised ten or so healthy donors, 3 female and 7 male. On average the donors were approximately 42 years old, and their ages spanned about 25 to 64 years. Whole blood was collected from each healthy donor at three time points spaced two weeks apart and obtained from a commercial supplier. For immunosequencing, genomic DNA was extracted from unsorted whole blood. The immunoSEQ Assay, which relies on bias-controlled multiplex PCR amplification of genomic DNA, was used to profile TCRbeta CDR3 regions. In the source study's methods: The absolute abundance of each unique TCRbeta CDR3 region was quantified after sequences were collapsed and filtered. Differential abundance was tested with two models: a binomial (Fisher-equivalent) model and a beta-binomial model that adds time-dependent variance fitted from healthy donors. Any clone with fewer than 5 combined templates was excluded, and a clone was called differentially abundant if its Benjamini-Hochberg FDR was below 0.01. Beta-binomial variance was modeled as a function of total template count across the two samples using the form v = (b*log(k)+a)^2. TCRdb provides this immuneACCESS table in a form limited to in-frame rearrangements. Some clones are lacking; in checked studies, under half of them reflect an unresolved V gene, and why the rest are absent is not known. V and J calls plus clone size are reproduced from that table; the DNA served to infer D and trimming. Counted in this sample were around 130,000 clones; 65% to 90% of them appeared once. 7.5% to 9% of the sample is held by the ten biggest clonotypes.

Note on this clone: No cognate antigen has been identified for it. Qualities for individual bases were not recorded, and no much larger clone is one base off.

The source of this sequence is a person aged 18 to 70 in good health. Sequenced input: blood.

CDR3 reads: CACRTGPGPEAFF. The base sequence is TGTGCCTGCAGGACAGGCCCCGGGCCTGAAGCTTTCTTT. The rearranged segments are TRBV30 and TRBJ1-1; 7 central nucleotides agree with TRBD1. Measured from the cysteine to the phenylalanine, the CDR3 is 13 residues long. The kept DNA is CDR3 alone, 39 bases in frame from the first base. Relative to germline, V is missing 6 bases and J is missing 6 bases, with 10 bases of the junction outside any gene match. Sequences GTSNPN (CDR1) and SVGIG (CDR2) are obtained from the germline V gene (reference sequence).